The 10 T cell receptor beta chains listed next were all sequenced from one sample in a study of cytotoxic CD8 clonotypes in ibrutinib-treated CLL. Clones were sequenced by immunoSEQ multiplex PCR, and TCRdb holds only the in-frame ones, with some missing. Found here are 150,000 or so clones, more than 65% of them singletons; the top ten hold approximately 2%. Specimen: PBMCs, collected after 12 months of ibrutinib treatment. Receptors were obtained from a human donor with chronic lymphocytic leukemia.

The chain is built from TRBV19 and TRBJ1-6; 8 bases are a match to TRBD1. From germline, CDR1 is LNHDA and CDR2 SQIVND (reference sequence). The CDR3 runs 15 residues. J lost 7 bases, V lost 4 bases, and 6 bases had no gene match. Here the CDR3 reads CASSSWTGKNSPLHF. As DNA, the CDR3 is TGTGCCAGTAGTAGCTGGACAGGGAAGAATTCACCCCTCCACTTT.

This chain joins TRBV7-6 and TRBJ2-5, with a possible D match to TRBD2 (5 bases). The CDR3 contains 15 residues. The germline CDR1 and CDR2 sequences are SGHVS and FNYEAQ. The V end was cut by 3 bases, the J end by 5 bases, with 16 bases between. CDR3 bases: TGTGCCAGCAGCTTTCTAACGGCGGGTGGGGAGACCCAGTACTTC. Its protein is CASSFLTAGGETQYF.

The chain has TRBV6-1 and TRBJ2-1, with 7 bases aligning to TRBD1. The V gene end was trimmed by 3 bases and the J gene end by 4 bases; junction bases not matched to a gene: 9. The CDR3 has 16 amino acids. Per the germline V gene, CDR1 is MNHNS and CDR2 is SASEGT. The CDR3 spells CASSESRGGLYNEQFF. The CDR3 DNA is TGTGCCAGCAGTGAGAGCCGAGGGGGCCTTTACAATGAGCAGTTCTTC.

The rearrangement links TRBV2 to TRBJ2-1, with TRBD2 matching over 12 bases. The length of the CDR3 is 15 residues. Germline CDR1 and CDR2: SNHLY and FYNNEI. V dropped 5 bases and J dropped 3; count of bases not matched to a gene: 2. The CDR3 sequence: CASSRLAGVYNEQFF. The CDR3 DNA reads TGTGCCAGCAGTCGACTAGCGGGAGTCTACAATGAGCAGTTCTTC.

This clone was observed once. The genes are TRBV7-9 and TRBJ2-2; maybe TRBD1 (7 bases). CDR3 length equals 14 residues. V lost 3 bases and J lost 6, with 11 bases in between. In germline, CDR1 is SEHNR, CDR2 FQNEAQ (reference sequence). The CDR3: CASSFLRGAGELFF. CDR3 nucleotide sequence: TGTGCCAGCAGCTTTCTCAGGGGGGCCGGGGAGCTGTTTTTT.

The rearrangement links TRBV6-5 to TRBJ1-4; TRBD1 matches at 10 bases. Germline V gene sequence: CDR1 MNHEY, CDR2 SVGAGI. Trimming took 6 bases from V and 8 from J; bases not matched to a gene: 9. The CDR3 has 15 amino acids. CDR3 amino acids: CASSSRQGAGEKLFF. For the CDR3, the DNA is TGTGCCAGCAGCTCCAGACAGGGGGCGGGCGAAAAACTGTTTTTT.

The V gene is TRBV7-2, the J gene TRBJ1-4; D ambiguous. CDR3 length equals 15 residues. Germline CDR1 reads SGHTA; CDR2 reads FQGNSA. V was shortened by 5 bases and J by 3 bases, with 13 bases between the two germline ends. For the CDR3, the DNA is TGTGCCAGCAGCCGCGGTGAGGGTGCTAATGAAAAACTGTTTTTT. Its translation: CASSRGEGANEKLFF.

The chain is built from TRBV9 and TRBJ1-2, with 12 bases that match TRBD1. Germline values: CDR1 SGDLS, CDR2 YYNGEE. CDR3 length equals 16 residues. Losses at the gene ends were 1 base for V and 5 bases for J; bases not matched to a gene: 6. This chain's CDR3 is CASSVSWDRGLYGYTF. CDR3 DNA sequence: TGTGCCAGCAGCGTATCATGGGACAGGGGGCTATATGGCTACACCTTC.

The CDR3 reads CASSPTVAGLAGDNEQFF. The CDR3 nucleotides read TGTGCCAGCTCACCAACGGTGGCGGGACTAGCGGGAGACAATGAGCAGTTCTTC. The chain couples TRBV18 to TRBJ2-1, with 14 bases that match TRBD2. The CDR3 covers 18 residues. CDR1 and CDR2 from the germline V gene are KGHSH and LQKENI. V shed 2 bases and J 5 bases; nucleotides not matched to a gene: 8.

J is TRBJ1-3 and V is TRBV5-8; 7 positions match TRBD1. The CDR3 loop spans 16 amino acids. Germline CDR1 SGHTS, CDR2 YDEGEE. The junction had 6 bases not matched to a gene; V was cut back by 3 bases and J by 0 bases. CDR3 bases: TGTGCCAGCAGCTGGACAGGCCTGAGCTCTGGAAACACCATATATTTT. Amino acid sequence: CASSWTGLSSGNTIYF.